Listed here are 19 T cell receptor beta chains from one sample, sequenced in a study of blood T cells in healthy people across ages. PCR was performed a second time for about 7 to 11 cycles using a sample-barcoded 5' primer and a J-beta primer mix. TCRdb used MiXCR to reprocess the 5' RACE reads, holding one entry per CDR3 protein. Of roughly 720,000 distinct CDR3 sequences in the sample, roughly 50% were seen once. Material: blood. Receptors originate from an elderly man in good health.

In DNA, the CDR3 is TGTGCCAGCAGCCAAGATAAGTCCCAGGTCACCGATGAGCAGTTCTTC. It yields the protein CASSQDKSQVTDEQFF. The chain recombines TRBV14 with TRBJ2-1; D remains ambiguous. The CDR3 consists of 16 residues. The germline V gene has CDR1 SGHDN and CDR2 FVKESK. The germline V and J ends were trimmed by 0 bases and 8 bases, with 17 bases remaining between them. Full variable domain (outside the CDR3, taken from reference TRBV14 and TRBJ2-1): EAGVTQFPSHSVIEKGQTVTLRCDPISGHDNLYWYRRVMGKEIKFLLHFVKESKQDESGMPNNRFLAERTGGTYSTLKVQPAELEDSGVYFCASSQDKSQVTDEQFFGPGTRLTVL.

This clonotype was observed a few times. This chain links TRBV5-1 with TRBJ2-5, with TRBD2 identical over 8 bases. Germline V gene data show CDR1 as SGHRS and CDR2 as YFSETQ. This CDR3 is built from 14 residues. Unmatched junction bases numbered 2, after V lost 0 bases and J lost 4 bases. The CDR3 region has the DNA TGCGCCAGCAGCTTGGCCCTAGCGGGAGAGACCCAGTACTTC. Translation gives CASSLALAGETQYF.

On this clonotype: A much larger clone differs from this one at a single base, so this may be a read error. The CDR3, as DNA: TGTGCCAGCAGTCCCTCAGCGGACCAAGAGACCCAGTTCTTC. Protein product: CASSPSADQETQFF. J is TRBJ2-5 and V is TRBV25-1; D might be TRBD2 (5 bases). The J call is in doubt because the DNA end fits TRBJ2-1 better. Germline V lookup: CDR1 MGHDK, CDR2 SYGVNS. The CDR3 runs to 14 residues.

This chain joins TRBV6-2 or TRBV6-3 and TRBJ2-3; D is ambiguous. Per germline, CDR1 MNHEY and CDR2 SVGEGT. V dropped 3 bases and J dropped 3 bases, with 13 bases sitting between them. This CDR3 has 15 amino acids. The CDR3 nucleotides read TGTGCCAGCAGTTATGGCCGAACCCGGACAGATACGCAGTATTTT. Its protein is CASSYGRTRTDTQYF.

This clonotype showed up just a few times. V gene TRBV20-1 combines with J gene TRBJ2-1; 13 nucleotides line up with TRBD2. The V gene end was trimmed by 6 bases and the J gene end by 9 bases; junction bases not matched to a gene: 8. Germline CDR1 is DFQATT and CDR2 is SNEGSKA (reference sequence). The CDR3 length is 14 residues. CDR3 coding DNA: TGCAGTGCCATACCGACTAGCGGGAGGCCTGAGCAGTTCTTC. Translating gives CSAIPTSGRPEQFF.

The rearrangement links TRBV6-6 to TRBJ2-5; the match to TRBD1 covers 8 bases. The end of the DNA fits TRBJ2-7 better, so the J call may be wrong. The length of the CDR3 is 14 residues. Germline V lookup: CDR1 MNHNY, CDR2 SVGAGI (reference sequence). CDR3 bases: TGTGCCAGCGCCCCCGCAGGGGGCCCGATCGAGCAGTACTTC. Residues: CASAPAGGPIEQYF.

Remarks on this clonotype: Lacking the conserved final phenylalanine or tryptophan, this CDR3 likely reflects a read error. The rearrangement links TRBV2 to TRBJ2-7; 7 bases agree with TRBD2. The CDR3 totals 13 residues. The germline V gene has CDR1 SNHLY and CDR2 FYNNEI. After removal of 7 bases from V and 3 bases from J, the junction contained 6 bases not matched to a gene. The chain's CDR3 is CASTTGTNYEQYL. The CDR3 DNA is TGTGCCAGCACCACCGGGACTAACTACGAGCAGTACTTA.

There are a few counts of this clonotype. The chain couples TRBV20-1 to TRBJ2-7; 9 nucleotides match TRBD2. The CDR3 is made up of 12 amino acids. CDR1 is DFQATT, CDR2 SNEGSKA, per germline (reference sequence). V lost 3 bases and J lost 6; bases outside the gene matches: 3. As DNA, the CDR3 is TGCAGTGCTAGGAGACTAGCGGTCGAGCAGTACTTC. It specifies CSARRLAVEQYF.

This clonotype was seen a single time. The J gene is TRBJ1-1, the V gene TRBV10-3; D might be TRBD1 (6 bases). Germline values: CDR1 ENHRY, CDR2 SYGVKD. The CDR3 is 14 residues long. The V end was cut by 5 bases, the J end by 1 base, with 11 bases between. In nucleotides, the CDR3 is TGTGCCATCAGTTTGGACAGCAAGAACACTGAAGCTTTCTTT. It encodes CAISLDSKNTEAFF.

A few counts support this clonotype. The CDR3 DNA follows: TGTGCCAGCAGTGGTAGACAGCAGAATGGCTACACCTTC. Its translation is CASSGRQQNGYTF. V gene TRBV25-1 combines with J gene TRBJ1-2, with D perhaps matching TRBD1 (5 bases). The germline V gene encodes CDR1 MGHDK and CDR2 SYGVNS. The germline V and J ends were trimmed by 4 bases and 6 bases, with 12 bases remaining between them. The CDR3 contains 13 residues.

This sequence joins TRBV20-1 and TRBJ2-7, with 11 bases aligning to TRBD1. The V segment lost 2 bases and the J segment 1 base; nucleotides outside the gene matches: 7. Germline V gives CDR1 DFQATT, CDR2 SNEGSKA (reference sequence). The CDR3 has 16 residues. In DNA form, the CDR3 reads TGCAGTGCTAGACCTCTCGGGACAGGGGGTTCCTACGAGCAGTACTTC. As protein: CSARPLGTGGSYEQYF.

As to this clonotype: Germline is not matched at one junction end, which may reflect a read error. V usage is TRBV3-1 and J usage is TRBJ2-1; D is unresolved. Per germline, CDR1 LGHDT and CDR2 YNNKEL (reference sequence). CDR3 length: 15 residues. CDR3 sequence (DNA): TGTGCCAGCAGCCAACCCGCTCTAGTCTACAATGAGCGGTTCTTC. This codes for CASSQPALVYNERFF.

The CDR3 loop is CASRLLAGLGGPNEQFF. DNA of the CDR3: TGTGCCAGCAGGCTACTCGCGGGACTAGGAGGTCCAAATGAGCAGTTCTTC. The V call is TRBV6-5, the J call TRBJ2-1, with 8 bases lining up with TRBD2. Germline V CDR1 and CDR2: MNHEY, SVGAGI. J lost 7 bases, V lost 6 bases, and 17 bases had no gene match. The CDR3 extends over 17 amino acids.

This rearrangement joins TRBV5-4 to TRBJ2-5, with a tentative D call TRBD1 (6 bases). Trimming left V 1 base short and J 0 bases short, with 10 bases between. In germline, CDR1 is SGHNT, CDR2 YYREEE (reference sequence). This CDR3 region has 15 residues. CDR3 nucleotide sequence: TGTGCCAGCAGCTTGATGGGACAAAACCAAGAGACCCAGTACTTC. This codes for CASSLMGQNQETQYF.

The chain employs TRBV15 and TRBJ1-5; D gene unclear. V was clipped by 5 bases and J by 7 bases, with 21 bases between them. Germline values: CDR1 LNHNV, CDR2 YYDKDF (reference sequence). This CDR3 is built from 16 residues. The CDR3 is CATSPDPNERNQPQHF. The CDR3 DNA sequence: TGTGCCACCAGCCCCGACCCAAATGAAAGGAACCAGCCCCAGCATTTT.

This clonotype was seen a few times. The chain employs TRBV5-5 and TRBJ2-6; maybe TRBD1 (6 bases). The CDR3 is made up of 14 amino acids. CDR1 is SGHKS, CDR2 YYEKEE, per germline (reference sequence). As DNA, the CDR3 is TGTGCTACAAGAGGGGGTGCTGGGGCCAACGTCCTGACTTTC. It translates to CATRGGAGANVLTF.

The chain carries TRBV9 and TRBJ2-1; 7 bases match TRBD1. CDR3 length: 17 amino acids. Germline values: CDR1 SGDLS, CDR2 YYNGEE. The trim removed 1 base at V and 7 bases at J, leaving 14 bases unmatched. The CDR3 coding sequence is TGTGCCAGCAGCGTATCGGGCAGCGAAAAACAGGGGAATGAGCAGTTCTTC. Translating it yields CASSVSGSEKQGNEQFF. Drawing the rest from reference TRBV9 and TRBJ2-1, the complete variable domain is DSGVTQTPKHLITATGQRVTLRCSPRSGDLSVYWYQQSLDQGLQFLIQYYNGEERAKGNILERFSAQQFPDLHSELNLSSLELGDSALYFCASSVSGSEKQGNEQFFGPGTRLTVL.

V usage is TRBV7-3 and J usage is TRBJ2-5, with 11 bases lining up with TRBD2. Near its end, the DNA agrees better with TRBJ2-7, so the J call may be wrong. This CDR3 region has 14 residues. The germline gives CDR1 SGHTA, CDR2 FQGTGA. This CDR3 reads CASSYSGRADEQYF. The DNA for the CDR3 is TGTGCCAGCAGCTATAGCGGGAGGGCCGACGAGCAGTACTTC.

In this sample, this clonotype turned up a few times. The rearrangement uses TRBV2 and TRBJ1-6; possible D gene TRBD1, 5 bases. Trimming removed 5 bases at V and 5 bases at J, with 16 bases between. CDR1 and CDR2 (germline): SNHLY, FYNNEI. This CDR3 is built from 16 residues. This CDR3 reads CASSILGTQNNSPLHF. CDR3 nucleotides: TGTGCCAGCAGTATCCTCGGGACGCAAAATAATTCACCCCTCCACTTT. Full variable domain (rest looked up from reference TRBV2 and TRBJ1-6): EPEVTQTPSHQVTQMGQEVILRCVPISNHLYFYWYRQILGQKVEFLVSFYNNEISEKSEIFDDQFSVERPDGSNFTLKIRSTKLEDSAMYFCASSILGTQNNSPLHFGNGTRLTVT.